This T cell receptor (beta chain) was sequenced for a study of human T cells and chemical hapten exposure. Study-wide context: While the approximately 25-week study was under way, patients received diphenylcyclopropenone on the scalp every week. Patients, predominantly female, presented with alopecia areata, totalis or universalis. Regarding the study as a whole: Each of the donors had alopecia, so their immune responses may not resemble those of healthy people.

From the RACE reads, TCRdb called clonotypes with MiXCR, one entry per CDR3 protein. The table includes roughly 120,000 distinct CDR3 sequences, roughly a tenth detected once. The time point is: patch test 2, 6 weeks after DPC sensitization. Indicated treatment: therapeutic diphenylcyclopropenone sensitization with weekly scalp DPC. This clonotype was counted at least ten times. Its specificity is unknown. The TCR sequence derives from a woman in her thirties or forties with alopecia areata. Some clones in this sample may be carry-over from other donors' samples. Source: whole blood, taken in connection with sensitization to the hapten diphenylcyclopropenone (DPC).

DNA of the CDR3: TGTGCCAGCAGCCAAGTAGACAGGCTGAACACTGAAGCTTTCTTT. It codes for CASSQVDRLNTEAFF. This chain joins TRBV4-2 and TRBJ1-1, with D possibly matching TRBD1 (6 bases). Germline V gene lookup returns CDR1 LGHNA and CDR2 YNFKEQ. The CDR3 contains 15 residues. V was cut by 1 base and J by 0 bases, with 9 bases left in between.